This T cell receptor beta chain was recorded in a study of blood T cell repertoires in COVID-19. Sequencing used immunoSEQ multiplex PCR; TCRdb keeps in-frame clones, though not all of them. The table records hundreds of thousands of clones, approximately 79% of them present only once. Source material: peripheral blood. The origin of this receptor is an elderly woman with active or convalescent COVID-19.

The chain's CDR3 is CASSQRLAGTTDTQYF. CDR3 in DNA: TGTGCCAGCAGCCAAAGGCTAGCGGGGACCACAGATACGCAGTATTTT. The V and J genes are TRBV3-1 (or the pseudogene TRBV3-2) and TRBJ2-3; TRBD2 agrees at 9 bases. CDR1 is LGHDT and CDR2 is YNNKEL in the germline V gene (reference sequence). The CDR3 covers 16 residues. After removal of 2 bases from V and 2 bases from J, the junction contained 5 bases not matched to a gene.